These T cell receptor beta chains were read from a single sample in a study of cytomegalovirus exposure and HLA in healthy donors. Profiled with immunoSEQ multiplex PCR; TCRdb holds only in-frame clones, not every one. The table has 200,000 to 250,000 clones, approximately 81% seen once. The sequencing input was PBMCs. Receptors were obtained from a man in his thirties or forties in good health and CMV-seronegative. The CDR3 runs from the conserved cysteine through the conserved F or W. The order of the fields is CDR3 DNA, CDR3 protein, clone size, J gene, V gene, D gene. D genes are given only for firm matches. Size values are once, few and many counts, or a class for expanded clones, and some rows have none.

CDR3nt: TGTGCCAGCAGACCTAGCGGGGAGGTCCGCGAGCAGTACTTC
CDR3aa: CASRPSGEVREQYF
abundance: many
j_gene: TRBJ2-7
v_gene: TRBV28
d_gene: TRBD2

CDR3nt: TGCGCCAGCAGCTGGGGGGGGGACGGCTACACCTTC
CDR3aa: CASSWGGDGYTF
abundance: .
j_gene: TRBJ1-2
v_gene: TRBV5-1
d_gene: .

CDR3nt: TGTGCCAGCAGTTACGAGAGGGGGAGTGCTTTCTTT
CDR3aa: CASSYERGSAFF
abundance: once
j_gene: TRBJ1-1
v_gene: TRBV6-6
d_gene: .

CDR3nt: TGTGCCAGCAGCTTGGGGGGAGACTTAATCATGAACACTGAAGCTTTCTTT
CDR3aa: CASSLGGDLIMNTEAFF
abundance: .
j_gene: TRBJ1-1
v_gene: TRBV11-2
d_gene: .

CDR3nt: TGCAGCGTTGGAGGGACTAGCGGGGGCGTGATCTACAATGAGCAGTTCTTC
CDR3aa: CSVGGTSGGVIYNEQFF
abundance: .
j_gene: TRBJ2-1
v_gene: TRBV29-1
d_gene: TRBD2

CDR3nt: TGTGCCAGCAGCTGGGGCCAAGCCTCCCGGATCTACAATGAGCAGTTCTTC
CDR3aa: CASSWGQASRIYNEQFF
abundance: .
j_gene: TRBJ2-1
v_gene: TRBV7-9
d_gene: .

CDR3nt: TGCAGCGTTCTGGCGGGGAGAGGAAACACCATATATTTT
CDR3aa: CSVLAGRGNTIYF
abundance: .
j_gene: TRBJ1-3
v_gene: TRBV29-1
d_gene: .

CDR3nt: TGCGCCAGCAGAATGCCCGGAGGGAAATACAATGAGCAGTTCTTC
CDR3aa: CASRMPGGKYNEQFF
abundance: .
j_gene: TRBJ2-1
v_gene: TRBV5-1
d_gene: .

CDR3nt: TGTGCCAGCAGCGTCGAGCGCGACACTGAAGCTTTCTTT
CDR3aa: CASSVERDTEAFF
abundance: .
j_gene: TRBJ1-1
v_gene: TRBV9
d_gene: .

CDR3nt: TGTGCCAGCAGTTTCGGACAGGTGAACACTGAAGCTTTCTTT
CDR3aa: CASSFGQVNTEAFF
abundance: once
j_gene: TRBJ1-1
v_gene: TRBV6-5
d_gene: TRBD1

CDR3nt: TGTGCCAGCAGCCAAGAAAGCGGGGGGGTCTACAATGAGCAGTTCTTC
CDR3aa: CASSQESGGVYNEQFF
abundance: .
j_gene: TRBJ2-1
v_gene: TRBV14
d_gene: TRBD2

CDR3nt: TGTGCCAGCAGCTTGGGACAGGGGGCTGAAGCTTTCTTT
CDR3aa: CASSLGQGAEAFF
abundance: .
j_gene: TRBJ1-1
v_gene: TRBV5-4
d_gene: TRBD1

CDR3nt: TGTGCCAGCAAGCGGAAACAAATGACTGAAGCTTTCTTT
CDR3aa: CASKRKQMTEAFF
abundance: .
j_gene: TRBJ1-1
v_gene: TRBV27
d_gene: .

CDR3nt: TGCGCCAGCAGCTTGCTGACTAGCGGTGAGAAAGAGCAGTTCTTC
CDR3aa: CASSLLTSGEKEQFF
abundance: .
j_gene: TRBJ2-1
v_gene: TRBV5-1
d_gene: TRBD2

CDR3nt: TGTGCCAGCAGCCCGCTCGGGAATTCACCCCTCCACTTT
CDR3aa: CASSPLGNSPLHF
abundance: .
j_gene: TRBJ1-6
v_gene: TRBV4-2
d_gene: .

CDR3nt: TGCGCCAGCAGCTTACGGACTAGCGACTACAATGAGCAGTTCTTC
CDR3aa: CASSLRTSDYNEQFF
abundance: .
j_gene: TRBJ2-1
v_gene: TRBV5-1
d_gene: TRBD2

CDR3nt: TGTGCCAGCAGTGCGGACAGAATGAACACTGAAGCTTTCTTT
CDR3aa: CASSADRMNTEAFF
abundance: few
j_gene: TRBJ1-1
v_gene: TRBV2
d_gene: .

CDR3nt: TGCAGCGTTGAACCCAGGGTGGTCACAGATACGCAGTATTTT
CDR3aa: CSVEPRVVTDTQYF
abundance: .
j_gene: TRBJ2-3
v_gene: TRBV29-1
d_gene: .

CDR3nt: TGTGCCATCAGTGAGGCCCTGACAGGATACGAGCAGTATTTC
CDR3aa: CAISEALTGYEQYF
abundance: .
j_gene: TRBJ2-7
v_gene: TRBV10-3
d_gene: .

CDR3nt: TGTGCCAGTAGCGCCGACGGGGGGGGGAGGAACACCGGGGAGCTGTTTTTT
CDR3aa: CASSADGGGRNTGELFF
abundance: .
j_gene: TRBJ2-2
v_gene: TRBV19
d_gene: TRBD2

CDR3nt: TGCAGCGTTGCTACAGGGGCAGGGTGTGAAGCTTTCTTT
CDR3aa: CSVATGAGCEAFF
abundance: .
j_gene: TRBJ1-1
v_gene: TRBV29-1
d_gene: TRBD1

CDR3nt: TGTGCCAGCAGCTTAAGGGGGATCGGGACCCCCGGGGAGGGAGGGCAGTATTTT
CDR3aa: CASSLRGIGTPGEGGQYF
abundance: .
j_gene: TRBJ2-3
v_gene: TRBV7-3
d_gene: TRBD2

CDR3nt: TGTGCCAGCAGTTATCCGGGACAGGGATTAGAGACCCAGTACTTC
CDR3aa: CASSYPGQGLETQYF
abundance: .
j_gene: TRBJ2-5
v_gene: TRBV5-6
d_gene: TRBD1

CDR3nt: TGTGCCAGCAGTTTCTCAGGGAGGGAACTGTTTTTT
CDR3aa: CASSFSGRELFF
abundance: few
j_gene: TRBJ1-4
v_gene: TRBV27
d_gene: .

CDR3nt: TGTGCTTCAGGAGGGGAAAGGTCCTACGAGCAGTACTTC
CDR3aa: CASGGERSYEQYF
abundance: .
j_gene: TRBJ2-7
v_gene: TRBV27
d_gene: .

CDR3nt: TGTTCCAGCAGCTTGGACTATTACGAGCAGTACTTC
CDR3aa: CSSSLDYYEQYF
abundance: .
j_gene: TRBJ2-7
v_gene: TRBV7-9
d_gene: .